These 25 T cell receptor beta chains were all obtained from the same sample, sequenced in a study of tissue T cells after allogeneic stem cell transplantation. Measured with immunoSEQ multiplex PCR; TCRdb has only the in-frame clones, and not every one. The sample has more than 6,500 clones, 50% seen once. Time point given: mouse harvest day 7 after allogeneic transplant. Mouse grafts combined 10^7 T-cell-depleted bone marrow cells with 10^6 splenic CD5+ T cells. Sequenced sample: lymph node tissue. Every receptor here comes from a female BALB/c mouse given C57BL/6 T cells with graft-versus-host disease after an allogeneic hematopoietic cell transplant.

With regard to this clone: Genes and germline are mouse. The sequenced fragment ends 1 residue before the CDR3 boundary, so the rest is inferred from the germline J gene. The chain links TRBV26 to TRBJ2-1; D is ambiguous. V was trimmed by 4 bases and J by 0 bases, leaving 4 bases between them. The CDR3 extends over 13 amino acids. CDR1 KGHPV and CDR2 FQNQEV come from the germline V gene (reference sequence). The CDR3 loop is CASSQDNYAEQFF. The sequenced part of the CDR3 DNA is TGTGCCAGCAGTCAGGATAACTATGCTGAGCAGTTC.

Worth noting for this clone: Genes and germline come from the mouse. The DNA read from the CDR3 is TGTGCCAGCAGTCCCACTGGGAGGCAAGACACCCAGTAC. This gives the protein CASSPTGRQDTQY. From start to end, the CDR3 is CASSPTGRQDTQYF. This rearrangement joins TRBV26 to TRBJ2-5, with D perhaps matching TRBD2 (6 bases). The read halts 1 residue ahead of the CDR3 end, with the missing end drawn from the germline J gene. The CDR3 runs 14 residues. V dropped 4 bases and J dropped 3 bases, with 11 bases sitting between them. Germline values: CDR1 KGHPV, CDR2 FQNQEV (reference sequence).

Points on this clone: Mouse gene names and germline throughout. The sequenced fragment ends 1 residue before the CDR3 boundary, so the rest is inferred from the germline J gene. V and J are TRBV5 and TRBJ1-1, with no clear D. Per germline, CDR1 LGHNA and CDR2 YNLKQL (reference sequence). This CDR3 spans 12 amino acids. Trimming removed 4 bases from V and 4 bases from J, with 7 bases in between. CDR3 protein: CASSLSATEVFF. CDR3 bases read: TGTGCCAGCAGCCTCTCGGCCACAGAAGTCTTC.

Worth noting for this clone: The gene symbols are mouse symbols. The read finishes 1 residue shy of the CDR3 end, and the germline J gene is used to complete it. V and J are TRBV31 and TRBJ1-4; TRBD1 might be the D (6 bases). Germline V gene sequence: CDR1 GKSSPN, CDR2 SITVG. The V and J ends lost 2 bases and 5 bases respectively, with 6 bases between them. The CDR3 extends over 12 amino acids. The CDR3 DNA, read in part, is TGTGCCTGGAGTACAGGGAACGAAAGATTATTT. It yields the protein CAWSTGNERLF. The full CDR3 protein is CAWSTGNERLFF.

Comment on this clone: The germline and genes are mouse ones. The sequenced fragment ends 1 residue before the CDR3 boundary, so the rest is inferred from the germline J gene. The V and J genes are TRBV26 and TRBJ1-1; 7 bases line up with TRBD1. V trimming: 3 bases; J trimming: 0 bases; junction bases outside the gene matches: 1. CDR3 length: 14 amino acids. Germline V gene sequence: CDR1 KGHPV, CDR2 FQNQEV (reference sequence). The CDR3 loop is CASSLGTANTEVFF. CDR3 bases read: TGTGCCAGCAGTCTCGGGACAGCAAACACAGAAGTCTTC.

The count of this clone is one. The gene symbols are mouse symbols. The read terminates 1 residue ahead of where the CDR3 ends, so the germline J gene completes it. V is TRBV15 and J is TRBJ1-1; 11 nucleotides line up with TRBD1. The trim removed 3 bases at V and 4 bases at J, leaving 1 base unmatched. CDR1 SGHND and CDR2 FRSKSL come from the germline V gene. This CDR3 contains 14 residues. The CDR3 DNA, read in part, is TGTGCCAGCAGTTTCGGGACAGGGGGCACAGAAGTCTTC. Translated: CASSFGTGGTEVF. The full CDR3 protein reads CASSFGTGGTEVFF. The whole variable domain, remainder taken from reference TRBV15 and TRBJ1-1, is DAGVTQTPRHEVAEKGQTIILKCEPVSGHNDLFWYRQTKIQGLELLSYFRSKSLMEDGGAFKDRFKAEMLNSSFSTLKIQPTEPKDSAVYLCASSFGTGGTEVFFGKGTRLTVV.

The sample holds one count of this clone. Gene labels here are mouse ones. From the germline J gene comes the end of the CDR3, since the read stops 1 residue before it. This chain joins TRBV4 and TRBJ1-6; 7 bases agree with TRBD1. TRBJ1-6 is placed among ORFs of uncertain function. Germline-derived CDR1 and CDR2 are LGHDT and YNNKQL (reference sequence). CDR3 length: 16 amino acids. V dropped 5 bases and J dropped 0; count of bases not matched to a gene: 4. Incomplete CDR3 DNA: TGTGCCAGCAGCAGCCGGGACAGTTCCTATAATTCGCCCCTCTAC. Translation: CASSSRDSSYNSPLY. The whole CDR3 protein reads CASSSRDSSYNSPLYF.

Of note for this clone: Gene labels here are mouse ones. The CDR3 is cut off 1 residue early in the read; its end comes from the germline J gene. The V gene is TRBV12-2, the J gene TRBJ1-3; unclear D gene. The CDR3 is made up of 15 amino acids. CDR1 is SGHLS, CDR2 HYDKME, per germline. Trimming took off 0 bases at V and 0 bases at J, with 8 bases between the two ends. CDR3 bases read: TGTGCCAGCTCTCTCGCAGGAAATTCTGGAAATACGCTCTAT. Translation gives CASSLAGNSGNTLY. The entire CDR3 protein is CASSLAGNSGNTLYF.

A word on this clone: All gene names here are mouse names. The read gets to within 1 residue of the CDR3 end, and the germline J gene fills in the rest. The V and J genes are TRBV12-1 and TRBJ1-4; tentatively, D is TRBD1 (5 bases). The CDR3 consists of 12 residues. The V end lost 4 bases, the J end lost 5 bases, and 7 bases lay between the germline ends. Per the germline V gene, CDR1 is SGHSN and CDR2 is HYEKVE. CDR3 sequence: CASSPGNERLFF. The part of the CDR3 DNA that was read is TGTGCCAGCTCCCCAGGGAACGAAAGATTATTT.

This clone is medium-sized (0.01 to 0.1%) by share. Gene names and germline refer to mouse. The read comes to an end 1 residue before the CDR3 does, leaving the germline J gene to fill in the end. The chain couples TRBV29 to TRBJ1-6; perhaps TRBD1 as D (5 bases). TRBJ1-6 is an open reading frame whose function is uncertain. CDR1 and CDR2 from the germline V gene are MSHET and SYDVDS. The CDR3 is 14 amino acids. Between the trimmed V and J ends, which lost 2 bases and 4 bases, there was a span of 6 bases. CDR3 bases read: TGTGCTAGCAGTTTAGGGGGGTATAATTCGCCCCTCTAC. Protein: CASSLGGYNSPLY. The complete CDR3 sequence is CASSLGGYNSPLYF.

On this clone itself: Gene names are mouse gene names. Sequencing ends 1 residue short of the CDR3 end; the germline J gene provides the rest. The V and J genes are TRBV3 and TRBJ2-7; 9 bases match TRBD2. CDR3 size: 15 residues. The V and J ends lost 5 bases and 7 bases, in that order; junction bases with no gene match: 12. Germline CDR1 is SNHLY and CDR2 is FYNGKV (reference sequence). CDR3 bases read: TGTGCCAGCAGCACTTCATGGGGGGGCGCCGGGGAACAGTAC. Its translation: CASSTSWGGAGEQY. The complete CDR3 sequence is CASSTSWGGAGEQYF.

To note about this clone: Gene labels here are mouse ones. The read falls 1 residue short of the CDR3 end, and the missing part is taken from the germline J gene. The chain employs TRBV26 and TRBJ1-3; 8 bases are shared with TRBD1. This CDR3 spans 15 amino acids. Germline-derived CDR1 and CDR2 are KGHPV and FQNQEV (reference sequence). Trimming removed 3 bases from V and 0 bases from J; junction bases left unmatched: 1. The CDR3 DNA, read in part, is TGTGCCAGCAGTCTCCAGGGGGCTTCTGGAAATACGCTCTAT. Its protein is CASSLQGASGNTLY. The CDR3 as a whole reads CASSLQGASGNTLYF.

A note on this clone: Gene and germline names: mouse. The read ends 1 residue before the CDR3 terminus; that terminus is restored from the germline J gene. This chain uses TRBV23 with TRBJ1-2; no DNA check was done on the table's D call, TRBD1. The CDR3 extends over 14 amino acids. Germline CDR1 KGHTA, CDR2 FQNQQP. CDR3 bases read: TGCTCCAGCAGTCAAGGGACAGGGAACTCCGACTACACC. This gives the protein CSSSQGTGNSDYT. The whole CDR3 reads CSSSQGTGNSDYTF.

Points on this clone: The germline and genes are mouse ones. The CDR3 protein is CASRGLGGYAEQFF. The DNA read from the CDR3 is TGTGCCAGCAGAGGACTGGGGGGGTATGCTGAGCAGTTC. V gene TRBV13-3 combines with J gene TRBJ2-1; 12 bases align to TRBD2. The read halts 1 residue ahead of the CDR3 end, with the missing end drawn from the germline J gene. V lost 5 bases, J lost 4 bases, and 1 base stayed unmatched. The CDR3 sequence is 14 residues long. Germline-derived CDR1 and CDR2 are NNHDY and SYVADS.

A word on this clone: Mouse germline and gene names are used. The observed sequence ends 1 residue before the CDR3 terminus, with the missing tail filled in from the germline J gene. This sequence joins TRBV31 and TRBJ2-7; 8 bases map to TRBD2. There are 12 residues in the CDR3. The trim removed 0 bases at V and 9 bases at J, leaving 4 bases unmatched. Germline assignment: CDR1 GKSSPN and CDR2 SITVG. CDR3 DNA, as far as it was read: TGTGCCTGGAGTCTAGAACTGGGGGTACAGTAC. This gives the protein CAWSLELGVQY. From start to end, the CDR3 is CAWSLELGVQYF.

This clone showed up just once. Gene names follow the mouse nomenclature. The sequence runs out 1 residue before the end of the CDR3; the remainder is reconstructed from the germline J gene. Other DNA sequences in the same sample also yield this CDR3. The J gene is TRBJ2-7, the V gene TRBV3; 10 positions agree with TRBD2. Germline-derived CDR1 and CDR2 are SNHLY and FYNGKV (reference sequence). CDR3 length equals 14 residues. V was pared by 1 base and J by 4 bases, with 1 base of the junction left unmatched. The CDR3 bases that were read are TGTGCCAGCAGCTTAGGGACTGGGGGTTATGAACAGTAC. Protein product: CASSLGTGGYEQY. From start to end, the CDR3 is CASSLGTGGYEQYF.

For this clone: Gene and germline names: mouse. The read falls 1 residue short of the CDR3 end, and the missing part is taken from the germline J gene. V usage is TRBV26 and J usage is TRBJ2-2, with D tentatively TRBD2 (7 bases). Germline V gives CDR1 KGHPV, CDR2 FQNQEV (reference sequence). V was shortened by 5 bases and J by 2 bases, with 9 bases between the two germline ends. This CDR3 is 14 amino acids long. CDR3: CASSRGANTGQLYF. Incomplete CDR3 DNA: TGTGCCAGCAGTAGGGGGGCCAACACCGGGCAGCTCTAC. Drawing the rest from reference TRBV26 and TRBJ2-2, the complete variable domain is NSKVIQTPRYLVKGQGQKAKMRCIPEKGHPVVFWYQQNKNNEFKFLINFQNQEVLQQIDMTEKRFSAECPSNSPCSLEIQSSEAGDSALYLCASSRGANTGQLYFGEGSKLTVL.

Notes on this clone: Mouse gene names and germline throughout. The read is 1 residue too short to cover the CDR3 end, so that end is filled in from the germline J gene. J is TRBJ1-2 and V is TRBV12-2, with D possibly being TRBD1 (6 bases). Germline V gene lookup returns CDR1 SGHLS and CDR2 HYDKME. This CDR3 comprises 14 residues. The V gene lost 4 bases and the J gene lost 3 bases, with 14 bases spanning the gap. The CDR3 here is CASSPTTGYSDYTF. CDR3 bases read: TGTGCCAGCTCCCCCACAACAGGGTACTCCGACTACACC.

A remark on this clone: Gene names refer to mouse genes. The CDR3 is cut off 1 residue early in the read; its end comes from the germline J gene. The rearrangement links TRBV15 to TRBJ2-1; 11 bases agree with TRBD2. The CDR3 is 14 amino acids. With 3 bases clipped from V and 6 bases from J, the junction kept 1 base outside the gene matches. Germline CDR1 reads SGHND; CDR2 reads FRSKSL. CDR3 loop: CASSLTGGVAEQFF. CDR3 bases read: TGTGCCAGCAGTTTGACTGGGGGGGTTGCTGAGCAGTTC.

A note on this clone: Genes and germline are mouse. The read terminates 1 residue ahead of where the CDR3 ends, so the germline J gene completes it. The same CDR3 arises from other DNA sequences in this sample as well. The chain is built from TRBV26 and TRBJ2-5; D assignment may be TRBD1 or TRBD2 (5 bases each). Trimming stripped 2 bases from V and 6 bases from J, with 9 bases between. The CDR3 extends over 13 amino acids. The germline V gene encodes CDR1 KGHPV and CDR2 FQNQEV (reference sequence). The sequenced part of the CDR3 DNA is TGTGCCAGCAGTCTGCGGGGGAGGGACACCCAGTAC. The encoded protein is CASSLRGRDTQY. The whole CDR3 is CASSLRGRDTQYF.

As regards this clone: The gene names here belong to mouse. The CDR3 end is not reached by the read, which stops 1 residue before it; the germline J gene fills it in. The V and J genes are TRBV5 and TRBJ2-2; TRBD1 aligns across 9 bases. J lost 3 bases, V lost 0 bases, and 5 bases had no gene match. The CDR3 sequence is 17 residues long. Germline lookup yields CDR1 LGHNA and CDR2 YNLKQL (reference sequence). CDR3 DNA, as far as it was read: TGTGCCAGCAGCCAAGAAGTGAGACAGGGGGACACCGGGCAGCTCTAC. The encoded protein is CASSQEVRQGDTGQLY. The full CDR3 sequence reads CASSQEVRQGDTGQLYF.

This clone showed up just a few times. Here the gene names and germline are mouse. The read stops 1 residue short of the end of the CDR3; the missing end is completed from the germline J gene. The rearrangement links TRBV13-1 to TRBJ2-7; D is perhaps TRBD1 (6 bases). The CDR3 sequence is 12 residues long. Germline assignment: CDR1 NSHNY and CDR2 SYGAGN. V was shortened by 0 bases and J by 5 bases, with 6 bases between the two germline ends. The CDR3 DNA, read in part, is TGTGCCAGCAGTGATGACAGGGATGAACAGTAC. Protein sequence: CASSDDRDEQY. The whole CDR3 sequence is CASSDDRDEQYF.

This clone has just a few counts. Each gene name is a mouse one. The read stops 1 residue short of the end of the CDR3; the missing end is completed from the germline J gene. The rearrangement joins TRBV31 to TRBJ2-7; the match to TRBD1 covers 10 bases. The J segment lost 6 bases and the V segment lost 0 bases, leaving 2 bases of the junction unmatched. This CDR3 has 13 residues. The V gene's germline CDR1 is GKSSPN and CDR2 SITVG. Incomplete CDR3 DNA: TGTGCCTGGAGTCTAGACAGGGGGCGTGAACAGTAC. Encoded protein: CAWSLDRGREQY. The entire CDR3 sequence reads CAWSLDRGREQYF.

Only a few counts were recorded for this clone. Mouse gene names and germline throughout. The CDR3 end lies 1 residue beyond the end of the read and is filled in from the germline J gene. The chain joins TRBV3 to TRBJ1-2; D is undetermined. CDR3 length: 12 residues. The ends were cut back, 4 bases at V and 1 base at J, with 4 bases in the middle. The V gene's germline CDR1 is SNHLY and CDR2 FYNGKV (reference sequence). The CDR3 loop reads CASSYKNSDYTF. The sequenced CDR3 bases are TGTGCCAGCAGCTACAAAAACTCCGACTACACC.

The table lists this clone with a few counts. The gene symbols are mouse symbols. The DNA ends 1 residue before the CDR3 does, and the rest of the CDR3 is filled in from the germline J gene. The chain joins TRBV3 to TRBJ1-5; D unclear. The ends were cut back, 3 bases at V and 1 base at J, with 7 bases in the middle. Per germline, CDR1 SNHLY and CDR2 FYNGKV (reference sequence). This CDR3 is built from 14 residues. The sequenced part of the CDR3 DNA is TGTGCCAGCAGCTTCGTCAAAAACAACCAGGCTCCGCTT. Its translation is CASSFVKNNQAPL. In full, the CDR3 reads CASSFVKNNQAPLF.